This paragraph reports one T cell receptor (beta chain). The sample originates from a study of T-cell reconstitution after alpha-beta-depleted transplantation in children. The TCRbeta library was prepared with unique molecular identifiers. One entry per CDR3 protein results from TCRdb running MiXCR on the PCR reads. The sample has about 540,000 distinct CDR3 sequences, about a sixth seen once; the top ten hold 3.3%. The CDR3 has 14 amino acids. V lost 6 bases to trimming and J lost 6 bases, with 16 bases between them. Germline V lookup: CDR1 SGHTA, CDR2 FQGNSA. The material was PBMCs from the stem cell graft donor, obtained from the stem cell graft. This chain connects TRBV7-2 to TRBJ2-3; D possibly corresponds to TRBD1 (6 bases). This TCR was sampled from a human donor who donated a stem cell graft to a child with acute lymphoblastic leukemia. The CDR3 loop is CASSRTGFVDTQYF. The CDR3 coding sequence is TGTGCCAGCAGTAGAACAGGGTTTGTGGATACGCAGTATTTT.